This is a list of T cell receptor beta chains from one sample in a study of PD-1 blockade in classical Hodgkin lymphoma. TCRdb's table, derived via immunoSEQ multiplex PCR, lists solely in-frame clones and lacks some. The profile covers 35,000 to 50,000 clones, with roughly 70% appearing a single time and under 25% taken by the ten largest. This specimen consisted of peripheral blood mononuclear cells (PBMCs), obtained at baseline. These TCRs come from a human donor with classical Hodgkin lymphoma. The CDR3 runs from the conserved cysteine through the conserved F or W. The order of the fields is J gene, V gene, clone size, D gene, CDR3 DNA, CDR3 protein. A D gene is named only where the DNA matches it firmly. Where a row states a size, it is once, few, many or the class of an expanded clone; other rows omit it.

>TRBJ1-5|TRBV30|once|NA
TGTGCCTGGAGCGGGACGGGAAGCAATCAGCCCCAGCATTTT
CAWSGTGSNQPQHF
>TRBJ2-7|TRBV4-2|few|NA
TGTGCCAGCAGCCAAGATTGGTCTTACGAGCAGTACTTC
CASSQDWSYEQYF
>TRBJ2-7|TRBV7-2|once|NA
TGTGCCAGCAGCCTCTCCAGCGGTCCCTACGAGCAGTACTTC
CASSLSSGPYEQYF
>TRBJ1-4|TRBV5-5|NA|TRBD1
TGTGCCAGCAGCTTTTCACCGGGACAGGGCAATGAAAAACTGTTTTTT
CASSFSPGQGNEKLFF
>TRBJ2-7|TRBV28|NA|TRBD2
TGTGCCAGCAGTCGGATAGCGGGAATTTACGAGCAGTACTTC
CASSRIAGIYEQYF
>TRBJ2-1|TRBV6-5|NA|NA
TGTGCCAGCAGTTACTCGAAGGCTTTCCCTCTCCATGAGCAGTTCTTC
CASSYSKAFPLHEQFF
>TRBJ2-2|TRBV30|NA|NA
TGTGCCTGGGGCCTTACCACCGGGGAGCTGTTTTTT
CAWGLTTGELFF
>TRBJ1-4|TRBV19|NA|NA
TGTGCCAGTAGTCCGGGGACCGCAACTAATGAAAAACTGTTTTTT
CASSPGTATNEKLFF
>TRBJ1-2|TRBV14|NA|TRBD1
TGTGCCAGCAGCCAGGTACAGGGGGCCGCTGGCTACACCTTC
CASSQVQGAAGYTF
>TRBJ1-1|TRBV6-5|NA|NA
TGTGCCAGCAGTTATGGGGGAAACACTGAAGCTTTCTTT
CASSYGGNTEAFF
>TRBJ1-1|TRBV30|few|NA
TGTGCCTGGAGTGCCCCTACTGACAAACCTTTCTTT
CAWSAPTDKPFF
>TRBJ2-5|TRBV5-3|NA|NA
TGTGCCAGCAGCTTGCAGGGTCGGGAGACCCAGTACTTC
CASSLQGRETQYF
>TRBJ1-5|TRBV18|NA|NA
TGTGCCAGCTCACCATTGGGGTATAGCAATCAGCCCCAGCATTTT
CASSPLGYSNQPQHF
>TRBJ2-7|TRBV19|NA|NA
TGTGCCAGTAGTTCCGTCGCTGGATGGGAGCAGTACTTC
CASSSVAGWEQYF
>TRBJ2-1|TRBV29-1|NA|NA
TGCAGCGTTGATGGGTACGCGTCCGTTGAGCAGTTCTTC
CSVDGYASVEQFF
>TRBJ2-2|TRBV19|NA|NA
TGTGCCAGTAGTATTACTTCAATAGAGGCTGGGGAGCTGTTTTTT
CASSITSIEAGELFF
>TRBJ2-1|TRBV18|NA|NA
TGTGCCAGCTCAGTACAGGGTTACAATGAGCAGTTCTTC
CASSVQGYNEQFF
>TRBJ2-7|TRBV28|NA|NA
TGTGCCAGCAGTTTTATTAGTCGAACTAAAGGCTACGAGCAGTACTTC
CASSFISRTKGYEQYF
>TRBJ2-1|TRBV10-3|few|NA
TGTGCCATCAGTGCACTAGCTGGTAACAATGAGCAGTTCTTC
CAISALAGNNEQFF
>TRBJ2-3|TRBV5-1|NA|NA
TGCGCCAGCAGTTACAGGGTTTCAGATACGCAGTATTTT
CASSYRVSDTQYF
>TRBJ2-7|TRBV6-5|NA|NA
TGTGCCAGCAGTCATACGGGCCATTCCTACGAGCAGTACTTC
CASSHTGHSYEQYF
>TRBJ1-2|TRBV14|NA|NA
TGTGCCAGCAGCCAAGATCGACAGTTGGAAGGCTACACCTTC
CASSQDRQLEGYTF
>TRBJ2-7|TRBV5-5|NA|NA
TGTGCCAGCAGCCCCGGCTGGGGTTCCTACGAGCAGTACTTC
CASSPGWGSYEQYF
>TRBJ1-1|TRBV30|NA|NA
TGTGCCTGGAGTGTACTGGGTTGGAACACTGAAGCTTTCTTT
CAWSVLGWNTEAFF
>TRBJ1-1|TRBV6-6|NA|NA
TGTGCCAGCAGTGTACAAGAAGCTTTCTTT
CASSVQEAFF
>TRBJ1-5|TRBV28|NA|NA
TGTGCCAGCATTTTAAGCCTGGCGGGCAATCAGCCCCAGCATTTT
CASILSLAGNQPQHF
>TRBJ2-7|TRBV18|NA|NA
TGTGCCAGCTCACCACCGCTCGGAAGCTCCTACGAGCAGTACTTC
CASSPPLGSSYEQYF
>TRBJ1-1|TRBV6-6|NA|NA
TGTGCCAGCAGCGTACTAAACACTGAAGCTTTCTTT
CASSVLNTEAFF
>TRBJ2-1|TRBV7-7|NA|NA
TGTGCTAGCAGCTTAGCGGACAGCTCCTACAATGAGCAGTTCTTC
CASSLADSSYNEQFF
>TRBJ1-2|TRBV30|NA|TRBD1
TGTGCCTGGAGCCGAACAGGGGGAGCCTATGGCTACACCTTC
CAWSRTGGAYGYTF
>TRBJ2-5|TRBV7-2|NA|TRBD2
TGTGCCAGCAGCTTAGCGCAGTCTAGCGGGATTAATTCGGAGACCCAGTACTTC
CASSLAQSSGINSETQYF
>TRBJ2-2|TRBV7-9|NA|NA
TGTGCCAGCAGCACCCGCGCAGGGACGAACACCGGGGAGCTGTTTTTT
CASSTRAGTNTGELFF
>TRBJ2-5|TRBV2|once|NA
TGTGCCAGCAGCTCGGAGACCCAGTACTTC
CASSSETQYF
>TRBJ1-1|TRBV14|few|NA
TGTGCCAGCAGCTACTCAGGGGTTACTGAAGCTTTCTTT
CASSYSGVTEAFF
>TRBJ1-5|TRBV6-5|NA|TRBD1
TGTGCCAGCAACCTCCGACAGGGGGCTCGTCAGCCCCAGCATTTT
CASNLRQGARQPQHF
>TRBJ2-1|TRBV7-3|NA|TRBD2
TGTGCCAGCAGCTCCCTTCAAGGACTAGCGGGAGGGCCGGAGTTCTTC
CASSSLQGLAGGPEFF
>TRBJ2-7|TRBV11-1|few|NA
TGTGCCAGCAGCCCCGGGGGAAGTGGATTCTACGAGCAGTACTTC
CASSPGGSGFYEQYF
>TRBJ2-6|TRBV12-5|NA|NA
TGTGCTAGTGGTTTGGCAGATCCGGGACGGATAGACTCTGGGGCCAACGTCCTGACTTTC
CASGLADPGRIDSGANVLTF
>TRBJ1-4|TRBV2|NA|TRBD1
TGTGCCACCTTATCGATGGGGACAGGGCCTGAAAAACTGTTTTTT
CATLSMGTGPEKLFF
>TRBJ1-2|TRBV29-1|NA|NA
TGCAGCGTTGAGGGAGGGCGGTGGGGCTACACCTTC
CSVEGGRWGYTF
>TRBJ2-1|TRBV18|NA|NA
TGTGCCAGCTCACCACAGAATAGGGCCCGAGATGAGCAGTTCTTC
CASSPQNRARDEQFF
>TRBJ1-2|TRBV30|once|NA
TGTGCCTGGAATCAGGGGTTTATGCCCTATGGCTACACCTTC
CAWNQGFMPYGYTF
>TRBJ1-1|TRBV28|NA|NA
TGTGCCAGCAGAGAAGATTATAGGAACACTGAAGCTTTCTTT
CASREDYRNTEAFF
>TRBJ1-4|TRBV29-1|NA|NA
TGCAGCGTTGAAGTACAGGGAGGGAGAGAAAAACTGTTTTTT
CSVEVQGGREKLFF
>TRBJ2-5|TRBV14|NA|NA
TGTGCCAGCAGCCAACTACATTTCCCTGGGGAGACCCAGTACTTC
CASSQLHFPGETQYF
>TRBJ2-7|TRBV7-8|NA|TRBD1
TGTGCCAGCAGCTCGCGACAGGGGGCCACCTACGAGCAGTACTTC
CASSSRQGATYEQYF
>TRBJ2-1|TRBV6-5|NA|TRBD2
TGTGCCAGCAGTTACTCGACTCTAGCGGTATACAATGAGCAGTTCTTC
CASSYSTLAVYNEQFF
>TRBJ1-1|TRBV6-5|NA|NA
TGTGCCAGCACCCCCGCGGAGGGGTGGGTTACTGAAGCTTTCTTT
CASTPAEGWVTEAFF
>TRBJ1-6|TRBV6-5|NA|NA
TGTGCCAGCAGTTACTCGAGATCACCCCTCCACTTT
CASSYSRSPLHF
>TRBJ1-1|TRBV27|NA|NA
TGTGCCAGCAGTTCGGGTATGAACACTGAAGCTTTCTTT
CASSSGMNTEAFF
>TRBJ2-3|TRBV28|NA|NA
TGTGCCAGCAGTTTTCTTTCAGGTACAGATACGCAGTATTTT
CASSFLSGTDTQYF